These 27 T cell receptor beta chains originate from one sample sequenced in a study of T cell responses to AZD1222 COVID-19 vaccine. Clones were sequenced by immunoSEQ multiplex PCR, and TCRdb holds only the in-frame ones, with some missing. In the table there are about 100,000 clones, about 90% of which are singletons. The sequenced sample was peripheral blood, obtained on day 0 of AZD1222 vaccination. Receptors originate from an adult in good health.

This clone has a single count. The rearrangement links TRBV2 to TRBJ2-4; D is unresolved. The V and J ends lost 5 bases and 0 bases respectively, with 11 bases between them. CDR3 length: 15 amino acids. Germline CDR1 SNHLY, CDR2 FYNNEI. CDR3 nucleotide sequence: TGTGCCAGCAGTTTCCGGTTACTAGCCAAAAACATTCAGTACTTC. This encodes CASSFRLLAKNIQYF.

The sample holds a few counts of this clone. J is TRBJ1-6 and V is TRBV18, with D maybe TRBD1 (5 bases). Germline CDR1 is KGHSH and CDR2 is LQKENI. Trimming shortened V by 4 bases and J by 0 bases, and 10 bases separated the two germline ends. There are 16 residues in the CDR3. CDR3: CASSQTGGSYNSPLHF. In DNA form, the CDR3 reads TGTGCCAGCTCACAAACAGGAGGCTCCTATAATTCACCCCTCCACTTT.

The chain links TRBV29-1 to TRBJ2-4, with D unresolved. This CDR3 is built from 13 residues. V shed 7 bases and J shed 0 bases, with 10 bases lying between them. CDR1 is SQVTM and CDR2 is ANQGSEA in the germline V gene. Here the CDR3 DNA reads TGCAGCGATCTGGACCTAGCCAAAAACATTCAGTACTTC. Residues: CSDLDLAKNIQYF.

The gene calls are TRBV2 and TRBJ2-7; 7 nucleotides match TRBD1. This CDR3 region has 14 residues. Germline V CDR1 and CDR2: SNHLY, FYNNEI. With 2 bases clipped from V and 4 bases from J, the junction kept 5 bases outside the gene matches. The DNA of the CDR3 is TGTGCCAGCAGTGAACAGGGGGAGATGTACGAGCAGTACTTC. As protein: CASSEQGEMYEQYF. Using reference TRBV2 and TRBJ2-7 for the parts outside the CDR3, the full variable domain is EPEVTQTPSHQVTQMGQEVILRCVPISNHLYFYWYRQILGQKVEFLVSFYNNEISEKSEIFDDQFSVERPDGSNFTLKIRSTKLEDSAMYFCASSEQGEMYEQYFGPGTRLTVT.

This clone was observed once. The chain uses TRBV27 and TRBJ2-5, with D unresolved. V was pared by 0 bases and J by 4 bases, with 15 bases between. The CDR3 has 16 residues. The germline V gene encodes CDR1 MNHEY and CDR2 SMNVEV (reference sequence). The CDR3 reads CASSLSILLVPETQYF. The DNA of the CDR3 is TGTGCCAGCAGTTTATCTATCCTCTTGGTTCCAGAGACCCAGTACTTC.

This chain's CDR3 is CASSVSGPSYEQYF. The CDR3, as DNA: TGCGCCAGCAGTGTGTCGGGACCTTCCTACGAGCAGTACTTC. The chain is built from TRBV10-2 and TRBJ2-7; either TRBD1 or TRBD2 may supply D (5 bases each). Germline V gene lookup returns CDR1 WSHSY and CDR2 SAAADI. CDR3 length: 14 amino acids. Trimming took off 4 bases at V and 1 base at J, with 11 bases between the two ends.

The rearrangement joins TRBV5-5 to TRBJ2-7; no reliable D call. The CDR3 length is 14 residues. V lost 0 bases, J lost 0 bases, and 7 bases lay in between. Per germline, CDR1 SGHKS and CDR2 YYEKEE (reference sequence). This chain's CDR3 is CASSLDSFSYEQYF. The CDR3 DNA follows: TGTGCCAGCAGCTTGGATAGCTTCTCCTACGAGCAGTACTTC. Combining the CDR3 with reference TRBV5-5 and TRBJ2-7 gives the whole variable domain DAGVTQSPTHLIKTRGQQVTLRCSPISGHKSVSWYQQVLGQGPQFIFQYYEKEERGRGNFPDRFSARQFPNYSSELNVNALLLGDSALYLCASSLDSFSYEQYFGPGTRLTVT.

The rearrangement uses TRBV5-1 and TRBJ1-4; 8 nucleotides match TRBD1. This CDR3 spans 15 amino acids. J gave up 7 bases and V 4 bases, and 9 bases lay outside the gene matches. Per germline, CDR1 SGHRS and CDR2 YFSETQ. The CDR3 nucleotides are TGCGCCAGCAGCCCGGGCAGGGGGCAGGGTGAAAAACTGTTTTTT. Translation gives CASSPGRGQGEKLFF.

In its sample, this clone was seen a few times. This chain links TRBV20-1 with TRBJ2-1; 9 nucleotides align to TRBD2. CDR3 length: 15 residues. Germline CDR1 reads DFQATT; CDR2 reads SNEGSKA (reference sequence). Trimming at V came to 3 bases and at J to 5 bases, leaving 8 bases not matched to a gene. CDR3 coding DNA: TGCAGTGCTAGTAACCCTAGCGGGGAGGACAATGAGCAGTTCTTC. This gives the protein CSASNPSGEDNEQFF.

The V call is TRBV11-2, the J call TRBJ2-1, with 12 bases identical to TRBD2. The CDR3 spans 16 residues. Looked up from germline, CDR1 is SGHAT and CDR2 is FQNNGV. V was pared by 5 bases and J by 4 bases, with 6 bases of the junction left unmatched. The CDR3 sequence is CASSARLAGVYNEQFF. DNA for the CDR3: TGTGCCAGCAGCGCTCGACTAGCGGGAGTTTACAATGAGCAGTTCTTC.

The chain links TRBV27 to TRBJ2-7, with D perhaps matching TRBD2 (6 bases). The CDR3 contains 16 residues. From germline, CDR1 is MNHEY and CDR2 SMNVEV (reference sequence). Trimming left V 0 bases short and J 2 bases short, with 14 bases between. This CDR3 reads CASSLSGGLFTYEQYF. The CDR3 DNA sequence: TGTGCCAGCAGTTTATCGGGAGGTCTATTCACCTACGAGCAGTACTTC.

V usage is TRBV6-5 and J usage is TRBJ1-2; 9 bases line up with TRBD1. This CDR3 contains 15 residues. V lost 1 base and J lost 8; bases outside the gene matches: 8. Germline V gives CDR1 MNHEY, CDR2 SVGAGI. CDR3 bases: TGTGCCAGCAGTTACTTGGCGGGACAGGGCTACGGCTACACCTTC. This translates into CASSYLAGQGYGYTF.

The V gene is TRBV5-1, the J gene TRBJ2-3, with unresolved D. CDR3 size: 12 residues. Looked up from germline, CDR1 is SGHRS and CDR2 is YFSETQ. V was cut by 4 bases and J by 5 bases, with 8 bases left in between. Here the CDR3 reads CASSRGQDTQYF. CDR3 DNA: TGCGCCAGCAGCCGCGGCCAAGATACGCAGTATTTT.

The rearrangement uses TRBV25-1 and TRBJ1-4, with a weak D call TRBD1 (5 bases). The V gene's germline CDR1 is MGHDK and CDR2 SYGVNS. The CDR3 contains 15 residues. V was shortened by 4 bases and J by 6 bases, with 15 bases between the two germline ends. CDR3 amino acids: CASSAPGGRDEKLFF. The CDR3 nucleotides read TGTGCCAGCAGTGCCCCGGGGGGGAGGGATGAAAAACTGTTTTTT.

The V call is TRBV10-1, the J call TRBJ2-2; D is perhaps TRBD1 (6 bases). Trimming took 5 bases from V and 0 from J, leaving 10 bases between them. The germline V gene encodes CDR1 WNHNN and CDR2 SYGVQD (reference sequence). The CDR3 runs to 15 residues. CDR3 loop: CASSRDTANTGELFF. The CDR3 nucleotides read TGCGCCAGCAGTAGGGACACCGCGAACACCGGGGAGCTGTTTTTT.

The chain couples TRBV19 to TRBJ2-6, with a tentative D call TRBD2 (7 bases). This CDR3 has 15 residues. The germline gives CDR1 LNHDA, CDR2 SQIVND (reference sequence). The V and J ends lost 5 bases and 1 base respectively, with 9 bases between them. This CDR3 reads CASSGRGSGANVLTF. CDR3 coding DNA: TGTGCCAGTAGTGGGAGGGGGTCTGGGGCCAACGTCCTGACTTTC.

The gene calls are TRBV5-4 and TRBJ2-1; TRBD2 agrees at 8 bases. Losses at the gene ends were 4 bases for V and 6 bases for J; bases not matched to a gene: 9. This CDR3 spans 15 amino acids. Germline V lookup: CDR1 SGHNT, CDR2 YYREEE (reference sequence). The CDR3 DNA reads TGTGCCAGCAGCCCGGGACTAGTCCAGTTCAATGAGCAGTTCTTC. Residues: CASSPGLVQFNEQFF.

The chain is built from TRBV10-3 and TRBJ2-5; tentatively, D is TRBD1 (5 bases). The V gene's germline CDR1 is ENHRY and CDR2 SYGVKD. The CDR3 contains 11 residues. Between the trimmed V and J ends, which lost 8 bases and 8 bases, there was a span of 12 bases. The CDR3 here is CAIGLGPTQYF. The CDR3 coding sequence is TGTGCCATCGGTCTGGGGCCAACCCAGTACTTC.

This chain links TRBV6-2 or TRBV6-3 with TRBJ2-7, with D possibly matching TRBD1 (5 bases). V was pared by 0 bases and J by 6 bases, with 15 bases between. This CDR3 has 15 residues. Germline V lookup: CDR1 MNHEY, CDR2 SVGEGT. The CDR3 DNA is TGTGCCAGCAGTTACTCGAGTGACAGTTCTCGCGAGCAGTACTTC. Encoded protein: CASSYSSDSSREQYF.

This rearrangement joins TRBV7-9 to TRBJ1-2, with 9 nucleotides matching TRBD1. Germline CDR1 reads SEHNR; CDR2 reads FQNEAQ (reference sequence). The ends lost 6 bases at V and 6 bases at J; junction bases unmatched: 5. CDR3 length: 13 residues. CDR3 in DNA: TGTGCCAGCAGACGGGACAGGGCTGATGGCTACACCTTC. The encoded protein is CASRRDRADGYTF.

Written as DNA, the CDR3 is TGTGCCAGCAGCCGAACATCCCGCACAGATACGCAGTATTTT. Translated, it gives CASSRTSRTDTQYF. V usage is TRBV9 and J usage is TRBJ2-3; unclear D gene. The germline gives CDR1 SGDLS, CDR2 YYNGEE. This CDR3 comprises 14 residues. V was trimmed by 4 bases and J by 1 base, leaving 10 bases between them. Based on the CDR3 plus reference TRBV9 and TRBJ2-3, the full variable domain is DSGVTQTPKHLITATGQRVTLRCSPRSGDLSVYWYQQSLDQGLQFLIQYYNGEERAKGNILERFSAQQFPDLHSELNLSSLELGDSALYFCASSRTSRTDTQYFGPGTRLTVL.

The V and J genes are TRBV28 and TRBJ2-1; TRBD2 matches 8 bases. With 5 bases clipped from V and 7 bases from J, the junction kept 10 bases outside the gene matches. The germline gives CDR1 MDHEN, CDR2 SYDVKM. The CDR3 covers 15 residues. The CDR3 nucleotides read TGTGCCAGCAGTCCCGGAGGGACTAGAGGAAATGAGCAGTTCTTC. It codes for CASSPGGTRGNEQFF.

The chain recombines TRBV19 with TRBJ2-2; no definite D call. Trimming removed 1 base from V and 1 base from J, with 13 bases in between. CDR3 length: 17 residues. Per germline, CDR1 LNHDA and CDR2 SQIVND (reference sequence). CDR3 amino acids: CASSIAGSRQNTGELFF. For the CDR3, the DNA is TGTGCCAGTAGTATAGCAGGTAGCAGGCAGAACACCGGGGAGCTGTTTTTT.

The chain combines TRBV7-2 with TRBJ1-6; tentatively, D is TRBD1 (6 bases). This CDR3 has 15 amino acids. Germline assignment: CDR1 SGHTA and CDR2 FQGNSA. Trimming removed 1 base from V and 6 bases from J, with 10 bases in between. The CDR3 DNA sequence: TGTGCCAGCAGCTTAGAGACAGGCCTTAATTCACCCCTCCACTTT. The encoded protein is CASSLETGLNSPLHF.

Only one count was recorded for this clone. The chain carries TRBV2 and TRBJ1-1; the match to TRBD1 covers 8 bases. The germline gives CDR1 SNHLY, CDR2 FYNNEI. CDR3 length: 13 amino acids. J was trimmed by 3 bases and V by 7 bases; bases with no gene match: 4. CDR3 sequence (DNA): TGTGCCAGCATAGTACAGGGGGACACTGAAGCTTTCTTT. Translated, it gives CASIVQGDTEAFF. The whole variable domain, filled in from reference TRBV2 and TRBJ1-1, reads EPEVTQTPSHQVTQMGQEVILRCVPISNHLYFYWYRQILGQKVEFLVSFYNNEISEKSEIFDDQFSVERPDGSNFTLKIRSTKLEDSAMYFCASIVQGDTEAFFGQGTRLTVV.

V is TRBV28 and J is TRBJ1-2; D is perhaps TRBD1 (6 bases). CDR1 and CDR2 (germline): MDHEN, SYDVKM. V shed 2 bases and J shed 7 bases, with 20 bases lying between them. The CDR3 runs to 16 residues. The CDR3 sequence: CASSLLPRAGGGGYTF. For the CDR3, the DNA is TGTGCCAGCAGTTTACTACCTCGGGCGGGGGGCGGTGGCTACACCTTC.

V gene TRBV15 combines with J gene TRBJ2-7, with D unclear. The V gene lost 0 bases and the J gene lost 2 bases, with 11 bases spanning the gap. The length of the CDR3 is 15 residues. CDR1 is LNHNV and CDR2 is YYDKDF in the germline V gene (reference sequence). The CDR3 loop is CATSREYNWPYEQYF. CDR3 bases: TGTGCCACCAGCAGAGAGTATAACTGGCCCTACGAGCAGTACTTC.